The 8 T cell receptor beta chains presented below share a single source sample, sequenced in a study of beta chain features in type 1 diabetes. Overall study findings and caveats: In all four CD4+ subsets, TCRB CDR3 length was significantly, moderately reduced in type 1 diabetes.

For these TCRs, the target antigens are not known. TCRB transcripts that were expressed got sequenced, as all of the isolated RNA had been reverse transcribed. Generated by immunoSEQ multiplex PCR, the TCRdb table keeps only in-frame clones and is missing some. This sample yields 95,000 to 150,000 clones, of which roughly 17% are seen a single time; under 2.5% belongs to the top ten. The sequenced sample was central memory CD4+ T cells from blood. The receptors shown here come from a man aged 30 to 45 with type 1 diabetes.

This chain connects TRBV25-1 to TRBJ2-5; the D is unclear. V lost 3 bases to trimming and J lost 0 bases, with 8 bases between them. Germline V lookup: CDR1 MGHDK, CDR2 SYGVNS. The CDR3 extends over 14 amino acids. The CDR3 protein is CASSDLRYQETQYF. The CDR3 DNA is TGTGCCAGCAGTGACCTCAGGTACCAAGAGACCCAGTACTTC.

A few counts support this clone. The chain links TRBV6-5 to TRBJ1-2, with 8 nucleotides matching TRBD1. CDR3 length: 13 amino acids. Germline-derived CDR1 and CDR2 are MNHEY and SVGAGI. The trim removed 6 bases at V and 9 bases at J, leaving 9 bases unmatched. The CDR3, as DNA: TGTGCCAGCAGAATTGGACAGGGAGGTAGCTACACCTTC. Its protein product is CASRIGQGGSYTF.

The chain uses TRBV7-2 and TRBJ1-1; maybe TRBD1 (6 bases). The CDR3 has 14 residues. V lost 6 bases and J 4 bases, leaving 15 bases between the germline ends. Germline CDR1 reads SGHTA; CDR2 reads FQGNSA. DNA for the CDR3: TGTGCCAGCAGTCCACAGGGTGGGGTCACTGAAGCTTTCTTT. As protein: CASSPQGGVTEAFF.

This clone was counted at least ten times. The V gene is TRBV4-3, the J gene TRBJ1-1; D may be TRBD1 (5 bases). Germline values: CDR1 LGHNA, CDR2 YSLEER. The CDR3 length is 15 residues. V lost 4 bases and J lost 4, with 16 bases in between. This CDR3 reads CASSREWQGPTEAFF. The CDR3 nucleotides read TGCGCCAGCAGCCGGGAATGGCAGGGACCCACTGAAGCTTTCTTT.

This clone has just a few counts. CDR3 nucleotide sequence: TGTGCCAGCAGCGCGACAGAGAGCACAGATACGCAGTATTTT. Amino acids: CASSATESTDTQYF. This sequence joins TRBV9 and TRBJ2-3, with a possible D match to TRBD1 (5 bases). Trimming left V 3 bases short and J 0 bases short, with 8 bases between. Germline lookup yields CDR1 SGDLS and CDR2 YYNGEE. The length of the CDR3 is 14 residues.

This clone was counted a few times. The chain employs TRBV11-3 and TRBJ2-2, with a weak D call TRBD1 (5 bases). This CDR3 has 14 residues. The V gene lost 5 bases and the J gene lost 6 bases, with 13 bases spanning the gap. Germline CDR1 SGHNT, CDR2 YENEEA. The CDR3 here is CASSPHTRAGELFF. For the CDR3, the DNA is TGTGCCAGCAGCCCTCATACCAGGGCCGGGGAGCTGTTTTTT.

This clone was seen many times. The chain employs TRBV4-3 and TRBJ1-4; a possible D gene is TRBD1 (5 bases). The V gene's germline CDR1 is LGHNA and CDR2 YSLEER. V was clipped by 1 base and J by 8 bases, with 8 bases between them. The CDR3 totals 13 residues. The CDR3 DNA is TGCGCCAGCAGCCAAGTGGACAACGAAAAACTGTTTTTT. It yields the protein CASSQVDNEKLFF.

CDR3 in DNA: TGTGCCAGCAGCGTTGGACAGAATACCCTCTATGGCTACACCTTC. It specifies CASSVGQNTLYGYTF. The V call is TRBV7-8, the J call TRBJ1-2, with D possibly TRBD1 on 6 matching bases. Germline CDR1 is SGHVS and CDR2 is FQNEAQ. This CDR3 is 15 amino acids long. V lost 5 bases to trimming and J lost 4 bases, with 17 bases between them.